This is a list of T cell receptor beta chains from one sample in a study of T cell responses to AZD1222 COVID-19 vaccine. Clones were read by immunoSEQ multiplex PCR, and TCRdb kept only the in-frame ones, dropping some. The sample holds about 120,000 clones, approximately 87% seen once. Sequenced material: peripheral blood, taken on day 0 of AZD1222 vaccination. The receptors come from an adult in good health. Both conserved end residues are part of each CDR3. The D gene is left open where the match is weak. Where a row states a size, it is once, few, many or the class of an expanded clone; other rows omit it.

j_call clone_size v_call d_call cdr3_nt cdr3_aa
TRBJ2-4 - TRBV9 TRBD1 TGTGCCAGCAGCTCCACCCCAGGGGGCGACAAAAACATTCAGTACTTC CASSSTPGGDKNIQYF
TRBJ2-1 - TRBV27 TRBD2 TGTGCCAGCAGCCCGGGACTAGCGGGAGTCAGGGGGACTTACAATGAGCAGTTCTTC CASSPGLAGVRGTYNEQFF
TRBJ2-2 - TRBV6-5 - TGTGCCGGGGGGAAGCGCACCGGGGAGCTGTTTTTT CAGGKRTGELFF
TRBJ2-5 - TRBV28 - TGTGCCAGCGTGGGGGGCCTTTGGACCCAGTACTTC CASVGGLWTQYF
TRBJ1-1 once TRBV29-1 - TGCAGCGTGGACAGACAGAACACTGAAGCTTTCTTT CSVDRQNTEAFF
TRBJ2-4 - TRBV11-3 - TGTGCCAGCAGCTTATCGCACGGACCACTAAACATTCAGTACTTC CASSLSHGPLNIQYF
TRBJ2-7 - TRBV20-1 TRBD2 TGCAGTGCTAGTCCCAGGACTAGCGGGAGAACTTACGAGCAGTACTTC CSASPRTSGRTYEQYF
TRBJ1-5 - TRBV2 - TGTGCCAGCAGTGGAGTACTTAATCAGCCCCAGCATTTT CASSGVLNQPQHF
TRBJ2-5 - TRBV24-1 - TGTGCCACCAGTGAACCACAGGGAGGGGGGGAGACCCAGTACTTC CATSEPQGGGETQYF
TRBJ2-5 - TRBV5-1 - TGCGCCAGCAGCTTGTTTTCCGGGGAGCGGGAGACCCAGTACTTC CASSLFSGERETQYF
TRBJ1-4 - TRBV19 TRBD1 TGTGCCAGTAGTAAGGGACAGCGTGTGGGTGAAAAACTGTTTTTT CASSKGQRVGEKLFF
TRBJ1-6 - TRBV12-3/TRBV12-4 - TGTGCCAGCAACCGGGACATAAATTCACCCCTCCACTTT CASNRDINSPLHF
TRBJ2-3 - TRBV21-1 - TGTGCCAGCAGCAAAGATAGCGGGAGGGTGAGAACAGATACGCAGTATTTT CASSKDSGRVRTDTQYF
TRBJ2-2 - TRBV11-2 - TGTGCCAGCAGCCAACTCGGGGAGCTGTTTTTT CASSQLGELFF
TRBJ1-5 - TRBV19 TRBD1 TGTGCCAGTAGTATAGTGGGACAGGGGGCAAATCAGCCCCAGCATTTT CASSIVGQGANQPQHF
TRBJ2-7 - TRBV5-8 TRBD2 TGTGCCAGCAGCTTGGGGCTAGCGGGGGGCTACGAGCAGTACTTC CASSLGLAGGYEQYF
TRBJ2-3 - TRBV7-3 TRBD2 TGTGCCAGCAGCTTAAGCGGGAGGGGCACAGATACGCAGTATTTT CASSLSGRGTDTQYF
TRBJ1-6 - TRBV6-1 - TGTGCCAGCAGTGCCACCACCCACGGAGGTGGTTCACCCCTCCACTTT CASSATTHGGGSPLHF
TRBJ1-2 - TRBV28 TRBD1 TGTGCCAGCAGTTTATGGGACAGGGGAAGTGGATTTGGCTACACCTTC CASSLWDRGSGFGYTF
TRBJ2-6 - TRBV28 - TGTGCCAGCACCGAACAACCCTCTGGGGCCAACGTCCTGACTTTC CASTEQPSGANVLTF
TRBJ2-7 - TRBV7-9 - TGTGCCAGCAGCCCCGATATCCGGAGCGAGCAGTACTTC CASSPDIRSEQYF
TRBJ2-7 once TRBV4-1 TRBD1 TGCGCCAGCAGCCCAAAGGGACAGGGGAGCTACGAGCAGTACTTC CASSPKGQGSYEQYF
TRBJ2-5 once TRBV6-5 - TGTGCCAGCAGCTGGGGGTTACAAGAGACCCAGTACTTC CASSWGLQETQYF
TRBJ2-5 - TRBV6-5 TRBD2 TGTGCCAGCAGTTACGGGAGGGCTCCCGAGACCCAGTACTTC CASSYGRAPETQYF
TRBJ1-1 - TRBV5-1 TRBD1 TGCGCCAGCAGCTTGGAGGGGACAGGAAGGAAAGCTTTCTTT CASSLEGTGRKAFF
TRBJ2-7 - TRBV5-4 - TGTGCCAGCAGCCTTTCGTCCGAGCAGTACTTC CASSLSSEQYF
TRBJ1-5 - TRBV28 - TGTGCCAGCAGACCTTGGGGGGGCGCAGGTCAGCCCCAGCATTTT CASRPWGGAGQPQHF
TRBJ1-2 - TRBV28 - TGTGCCAGCACAAAAACAGGGACCTTTAACTATGGCTACACCTTC CASTKTGTFNYGYTF
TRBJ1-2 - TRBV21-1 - TGTGCCAGCAGCAAAGATCGGAGGGGAGGGAACTATGGCTACACCTTC CASSKDRRGGNYGYTF
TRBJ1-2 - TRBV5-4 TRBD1 TGTGCCAGCAGCCCGGGACAGGGGGCGTATGGCTACACCTTC CASSPGQGAYGYTF
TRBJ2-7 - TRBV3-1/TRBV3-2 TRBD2 TGTGCCAGCAGCCAAGAACGAAGAGAACTAGCGGGATACGAGCAGTACTTC CASSQERRELAGYEQYF
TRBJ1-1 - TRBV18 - TGTGCCAGCTCACCACTACCCGTTACAGGACTCAACACTGAAGCTTTCTTT CASSPLPVTGLNTEAFF
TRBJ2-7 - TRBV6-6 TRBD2 TGTGCCAGCAGTTACTCGGGACTAGCGGGGGAGCAGTACTTC CASSYSGLAGEQYF
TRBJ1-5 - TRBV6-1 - TGTGCCAGCAGTGAAAGGGTCCGTACGGGCTTTCAGCCCCAGCATTTT CASSERVRTGFQPQHF
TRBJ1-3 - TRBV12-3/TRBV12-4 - TGTGCCAGCAGTTTACGGGGAGACATATATTTT CASSLRGDIYF
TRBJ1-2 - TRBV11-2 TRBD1 TGTGCCAGCACCATGGACAGGGCCTTTGGGGGCTACACCTTC CASTMDRAFGGYTF
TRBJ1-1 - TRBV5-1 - TGCGCCAGCAGCCTACTTATAACGGGGACTGAAGCTTTCTTT CASSLLITGTEAFF
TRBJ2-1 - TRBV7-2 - TGTGCCAGCAGCTTGAGGGCAGGGGCAACCAATGAGCAGTTCTTC CASSLRAGATNEQFF